The T cell receptor (beta chain) described here comes from a study of siplizumab effects on memory and regulatory T cells. Broader study findings: Whether the proliferating Tregs (from siplizumab cultures) were suppressive was not confirmed. Unstimulated subsets contained matches for only a minor fraction of alloreactive clones. In unstimulated cells, naive T cells appeared more diverse than memory T cells and seemed major alloresponse contributors.

This CDR3 is 15 amino acids long. CDR1 and CDR2 from the germline V gene are SNHLY and FYNNEI. The V gene lost 3 bases and the J gene lost 0 bases, with 11 bases spanning the gap. In the mixed lymphocyte reaction, cells were cocultured for 6 to 7 days at 37°C. In regard to this clone: Its target is unknown.

Assay: immunoSEQ multiplex PCR; the TCRdb copy retains only in-frame clones and omits some. The data show approximately 14,000 clones, with 40% to 55% seen just once and 7.8% held by the top ten. This sequence originates from a human donor in good health; the cells came from an allogeneic mixed lymphocyte reaction. Some clones in this sample may be carry-over from other donors' samples. The chain links TRBV2 to TRBJ1-2; D unresolved. Sequenced: CFSE-low (dividing) CD4+ T cells sorted from an allogeneic mixed lymphocyte reaction. In DNA, the CDR3 is TGTGCCAGCAGTGATCTCGGAATCCCTAACTATGGCTACACCTTC. Translating gives CASSDLGIPNYGYTF.